Following are 31 T cell receptor beta chains from one sample sequenced in a study of cytomegalovirus exposure and HLA in healthy donors. The protocol was immunoSEQ multiplex PCR, while the TCRdb copy is restricted to in-frame clones and leaves out a portion. The data contain around 240,000 clones, around 91% of them singletons. The sequencing input was PBMCs. The source of these receptors is a woman between 18 and 29 years old in good health and CMV-seronegative.

V usage is TRBV2 and J usage is TRBJ2-1; 10 nucleotides agree with TRBD2. Germline V gene sequence: CDR1 SNHLY, CDR2 FYNNEI. This CDR3 region has 15 residues. With 7 bases clipped from V and 9 bases from J, the junction kept 12 bases outside the gene matches. The CDR3: CASKYSAGGPGEQFF. Here the CDR3 DNA reads TGTGCCAGCAAGTATTCAGCGGGGGGGCCGGGTGAGCAGTTCTTC.

This rearrangement joins TRBV10-3 to TRBJ2-1, with 11 bases fitting TRBD2. The germline V gene encodes CDR1 ENHRY and CDR2 SYGVKD. CDR3 size: 15 residues. Trimming took 6 bases from V and 4 from J; bases not matched to a gene: 5. Here the CDR3 DNA reads TGTGCCATCAGACCTAGCGGGGGGACGTACAATGAGCAGTTCTTC. Amino acids: CAIRPSGGTYNEQFF.

Here the CDR3 DNA reads TGCGCCAGCAGCCCCGTTTACGGGACAGGGGTCTACAATGAGCAGTTCTTC. Protein sequence: CASSPVYGTGVYNEQFF. V gene TRBV4-3 combines with J gene TRBJ2-1, with TRBD1 matching over 10 bases. This CDR3 is 17 amino acids long. J lost 3 bases, V lost 4 bases, and 9 bases had no gene match. Per the germline V gene, CDR1 is LGHNA and CDR2 is YSLEER.

This clone was found a few times. The V gene is TRBV13, the J gene TRBJ1-2; 10 bases map to TRBD1. The CDR3 runs to 17 residues. Germline loops: CDR1 PRHDT, CDR2 FYEKMQ (reference sequence). V lost 3 bases to trimming and J lost 5 bases; unmatched junction nucleotides: 12. The CDR3 loop reads CASSFGTGEASYYGYTF. DNA for the CDR3: TGTGCCAGCAGCTTCGGGACAGGGGAAGCGTCCTATTATGGCTACACCTTC.

The V gene is TRBV11-1, the J gene TRBJ2-3; a possible D gene is TRBD2 (6 bases). With 5 bases removed from V and 3 bases from J, the gap between germline ends came to 12 bases. This CDR3 has 14 residues. From germline, CDR1 is SGHAT and CDR2 FQDESV (reference sequence). CDR3 in amino acids: CASSTRRGTDTQYF. As DNA, the CDR3 is TGTGCCAGCAGCACCCGGCGGGGAACAGATACGCAGTATTTT. Looking up the rest from reference TRBV11-1 and TRBJ2-3 gives the full variable domain: EAEVAQSPRYKITEKSQAVAFWCDPISGHATLYWYRQILGQGPELLVQFQDESVVDDSQLPKDRFSAERLKGVDSTLKIQPAELGDSAMYLCASSTRRGTDTQYFGPGTRLTVL.

The CDR3 sequence: CAINETQYF. CDR3 bases: TGCGCCATCAATGAGACCCAGTACTTC. The genes are TRBV10-1 and TRBJ2-5; D unresolved. V was shortened by 10 bases and J by 5 bases, with 5 bases between the two germline ends. CDR1 is WNHNN, CDR2 SYGVQD, per germline (reference sequence). This CDR3 is built from 9 residues.

The V call is TRBV6-1, the J call TRBJ1-5, with D possibly matching TRBD1 (5 bases). Trimming took off 2 bases at V and 2 bases at J, with 7 bases between the two ends. Germline CDR1 reads MNHNS; CDR2 reads SASEGT. This CDR3 contains 14 residues. The CDR3 sequence: CASSEQGGNQPQHF. CDR3 DNA sequence: TGTGCCAGCAGTGAACAAGGGGGCAATCAGCCCCAGCATTTT.

The rearrangement uses TRBV18 and TRBJ2-6; D perhaps matches TRBD1 (6 bases). Per the germline V gene, CDR1 is KGHSH and CDR2 is LQKENI. This CDR3 has 18 residues. V was trimmed by 0 bases and J by 0 bases, leaving 12 bases between them. The CDR3 nucleotides are TGTGCCAGCTCACCACCAGGGACACTTATCTCTGGGGCCAACGTCCTGACTTTC. It is translated as CASSPPGTLISGANVLTF.

This clone has only one observation. This rearrangement joins TRBV18 to TRBJ1-3; D uncertain. Germline CDR1 reads KGHSH; CDR2 reads LQKENI. The V end was cut by 3 bases, the J end by 0 bases, with 18 bases between. The CDR3 runs to 18 residues. The chain's CDR3 is CASSPQLGSGSSGNTIYF. CDR3 coding DNA: TGTGCCAGCTCACCTCAATTGGGGTCGGGAAGCTCTGGAAACACCATATATTTT. The variable domain in full, with the rest retrieved from reference TRBV18 and TRBJ1-3, is NAGVMQNPRHLVRRRGQEARLRCSPMKGHSHVYWYRQLPEEGLKFMVYLQKENIIDESGMPKERFSAEFPKEGPSILRIQQVVRGDSAAYFCASSPQLGSGSSGNTIYFGEGSWLTVV.

The chain has TRBV7-3 and TRBJ2-7, with D possibly matching TRBD2 (6 bases). Trimming left V 0 bases short and J 4 bases short, with 19 bases between. The germline CDR1 and CDR2 sequences are SGHTA and FQGTGA. The CDR3 consists of 17 residues. The CDR3 loop reads CASSLTGGSDPIYEQYF. The DNA for the CDR3 is TGTGCCAGCAGCTTAACCGGAGGGTCAGACCCTATTTACGAGCAGTACTTC.

The V gene is TRBV2, the J gene TRBJ2-2; 9 nucleotides align to TRBD2. This CDR3 spans 16 amino acids. Per germline, CDR1 SNHLY and CDR2 FYNNEI. J lost 0 bases, V lost 6 bases, and 5 bases had no gene match. The CDR3 loop reads CASSYSGGANTGELFF. CDR3 DNA sequence: TGTGCCAGCAGCTATAGCGGGGGCGCGAACACCGGGGAGCTGTTTTTT.

V and J are TRBV6-6 and TRBJ1-1; D call uncertain. The V and J ends lost 8 bases and 7 bases respectively, with 11 bases between them. The CDR3 loop spans 11 amino acids. Germline CDR1 is MNHNY and CDR2 is SVGAGI (reference sequence). The CDR3, as DNA: TGTGCCAGCGGGCCAGCTAATGAAGCTTTCTTT. Translating it yields CASGPANEAFF.

This chain connects TRBV28 to TRBJ2-7, with TRBD1 matching 9 bases. Germline CDR1 is MDHEN and CDR2 is SYDVKM. Germline trimming cut 8 bases from V and 5 bases from J; bases unmatched to any gene: 10. CDR3 length: 14 amino acids. The DNA of the CDR3 is TGTGCCAGCTTTATGGGACAGGGCATCAACGAGCAGTACTTC. Protein: CASFMGQGINEQYF.

This clone was found a few times. V is TRBV16 and J is TRBJ1-3; D may be TRBD1 (6 bases). The CDR3 runs to 14 residues. CDR1 is KGHSY and CDR2 is FQNENV in the germline V gene. V was shortened by 4 bases and J by 9 bases, with 16 bases between the two germline ends. CDR3 coding DNA: TGTGCCAGCAGCCGATCCACAGGGTTTAGCACCATATATTTT. Its translation: CASSRSTGFSTIYF.

The chain carries TRBV9 and TRBJ2-3; 9 bases fit TRBD2. In germline, CDR1 is SGDLS, CDR2 YYNGEE. Germline trimming cut 1 base from V and 7 bases from J; bases unmatched to any gene: 7. The CDR3 sequence is 15 residues long. DNA for the CDR3: TGTGCCAGCAGCGTATTAGCGGGGGCGCCGTATACGCAGTATTTT. This codes for CASSVLAGAPYTQYF.

This clone came up once. CDR3: CASSTGDRGLESPLHF. CDR3 bases: TGTGCCAGTAGTACCGGGGACAGGGGGCTAGAATCACCCCTCCACTTT. The genes are TRBV19 and TRBJ1-6; TRBD1 matches at 12 bases. Per germline, CDR1 LNHDA and CDR2 SQIVND (reference sequence). J was trimmed by 10 bases and V by 4 bases; bases with no gene match: 8. CDR3 length: 16 amino acids.

This clone is a singleton in its sample. V is TRBV5-1 and J is TRBJ1-6, with D possibly being TRBD1 (6 bases). V was trimmed by 4 bases and J by 2 bases, leaving 13 bases between them. The CDR3 has 16 amino acids. Germline assignment: CDR1 SGHRS and CDR2 YFSETQ. The DNA of the CDR3 is TGCGCCAGCAGCCCAACCCGGACAGCCTATAATTCACCCCTCCACTTT. This codes for CASSPTRTAYNSPLHF.

The J gene is TRBJ2-7, the V gene TRBV18; 8 bases line up with TRBD2. The J segment lost 3 bases and the V segment lost 4 bases, leaving 5 bases of the junction unmatched. Germline V CDR1 and CDR2: KGHSH, LQKENI. The CDR3 is 14 residues long. DNA for the CDR3: TGTGCCAGCTCACTAGCGGGGAGGAACTACGAGCAGTACTTC. Translated: CASSLAGRNYEQYF.

About this clone itself: Sequence at one end of the junction differs from germline and may be a read error. J is TRBJ2-2 and V is TRBV9; 7 nucleotides agree with TRBD1. This CDR3 is 14 amino acids long. The germline CDR1 and CDR2 sequences are SGDLS and YYNGEE. CDR3 DNA: TGTGCCAGCAGCCCAAGGGACAGCACCGAGGAGCTGTTTTTT. As protein: CASSPRDSTEELFF.

This chain links TRBV28 with TRBJ1-5; TRBD1 matches at 7 bases. The germline gives CDR1 MDHEN, CDR2 SYDVKM. The J segment lost 4 bases and the V segment lost 3 bases, leaving 6 bases of the junction unmatched. The length of the CDR3 is 15 residues. CDR3 residues: CASSFQDRLNQPQHF. DNA for the CDR3: TGTGCCAGCAGTTTCCAGGACAGGCTGAATCAGCCCCAGCATTTT.

This chain connects TRBV6-1 to TRBJ2-1; tentatively, D is TRBD1 (5 bases). Trimming left V 1 base short and J 3 bases short, with 10 bases between. CDR3 length: 15 residues. Germline V lookup: CDR1 MNHNS, CDR2 SASEGT. The CDR3 reads CASSEGWGRYNEQFF. The CDR3 coding sequence is TGTGCCAGCAGTGAAGGGTGGGGCCGCTACAATGAGCAGTTCTTC.

V and J are TRBV28 and TRBJ1-6; the D is unclear. CDR3 size: 17 residues. Germline lookup yields CDR1 MDHEN and CDR2 SYDVKM. Trimming took 4 bases from V and 4 from J, leaving 17 bases between them. Here the CDR3 DNA reads TGTGCCAGCAGTTCCGTATCCGGGATTTCTTATAATTCACCCCTCCACTTT. Translated, it gives CASSSVSGISYNSPLHF. Full variable domain (remainder filled in from reference TRBV28 and TRBJ1-6): DVKVTQSSRYLVKRTGEKVFLECVQDMDHENMFWYRQDPGLGLRLIYFSYDVKMKEKGDIPEGYSVSREKKERFSLILESASTNQTSMYLCASSSVSGISYNSPLHFGNGTRLTVT.

This chain links TRBV7-9 with TRBJ1-5; D remains ambiguous. Trimming left V 1 base short and J 0 bases short, with 7 bases between. This CDR3 has 15 amino acids. Germline values: CDR1 SEHNR, CDR2 FQNEAQ (reference sequence). The CDR3, as DNA: TGTGCCAGCAGCTTAGGACTCTCTAGCAATCAGCCCCAGCATTTT. Its translation is CASSLGLSSNQPQHF.

A few counts support this clone. The chain joins TRBV2 to TRBJ1-3, with D unresolved. Germline V CDR1 and CDR2: SNHLY, FYNNEI. CDR3 length equals 16 residues. The V and J ends lost 0 bases and 0 bases respectively, with 9 bases between them. The CDR3 reads CASSEARQSSGNTIYF. CDR3 in DNA: TGTGCCAGCAGTGAAGCCAGACAATCCTCTGGAAACACCATATATTTT.

The V and J genes are TRBV2 and TRBJ1-2, with 7 bases matching TRBD1. Germline V gene data show CDR1 as SNHLY and CDR2 as FYNNEI. The CDR3 consists of 13 residues. V gave up 3 bases and J gave up 4 bases; unmatched junction bases: 2. The DNA for the CDR3 is TGTGCCAGCAGTGAGAGGACAGGCTATGGCTACACCTTC. Amino acid sequence: CASSERTGYGYTF.

The chain is built from TRBV13 and TRBJ2-2, with 7 nucleotides matching TRBD1. Looked up from germline, CDR1 is PRHDT and CDR2 is FYEKMQ (reference sequence). CDR3 length equals 15 residues. After removal of 6 bases from V and 6 bases from J, the junction contained 10 bases not matched to a gene. The CDR3 is CASSRTDRAPGELFF. The CDR3, as DNA: TGTGCCAGCAGTAGGACCGACAGGGCGCCCGGGGAGCTGTTTTTT.

The chain recombines TRBV2 with TRBJ2-7; no reliable D call. Per germline, CDR1 SNHLY and CDR2 FYNNEI. The germline V and J ends were trimmed by 1 base and 3 bases, with 4 bases remaining between them. CDR3 size: 12 residues. In nucleotides, the CDR3 is TGTGCCAGCAGTGAAGGACTCTACGAGCAGTACGTC. Its protein is CASSEGLYEQYV.

The chain is built from TRBV14 and TRBJ2-5; the match to TRBD2 covers 15 bases. CDR3 length: 15 residues. With V trimmed by 4 bases and J by 4 bases, 1 base remained unmatched. Germline CDR1 and CDR2: SGHDN and FVKESK. The CDR3, as DNA: TGTGCCAGCAGCCTGGGACTAGCGGGGGGAGAGACCCAGTACTTC. Translation gives CASSLGLAGGETQYF.

The chain couples TRBV28 to TRBJ2-1, with a tentative D call TRBD2 (5 bases). This CDR3 has 14 residues. V lost 5 bases, J lost 11 bases, and 19 bases lay in between. Germline V gives CDR1 MDHEN, CDR2 SYDVKM. The CDR3 reads CASSRDRVAIKQFF. CDR3 nucleotide sequence: TGTGCCAGCAGTCGGGATAGAGTAGCGATAAAGCAGTTCTTC.

As DNA, the CDR3 is TGCAGTGCAAACACCTATGGCTACACCTTC. This codes for CSANTYGYTF. J is TRBJ1-2 and V is TRBV20-1; D not certain. V dropped 6 bases and J dropped 4 bases, with 6 bases sitting between them. Germline lookup yields CDR1 DFQATT and CDR2 SNEGSKA (reference sequence). The CDR3 spans 10 residues.

This clone was seen only once. The gene calls are TRBV6-1 and TRBJ2-2; D is perhaps TRBD1 (5 bases). There are 18 residues in the CDR3. Germline V lookup: CDR1 MNHNS, CDR2 SASEGT. V lost 0 bases and J 2 bases, leaving 16 bases between the germline ends. The CDR3 DNA reads as TGTGCCAGCAGTGAAGCTTGGATGATCCAGGGAAACACCGGGGAGCTGTTTTTT. The encoded protein is CASSEAWMIQGNTGELFF.